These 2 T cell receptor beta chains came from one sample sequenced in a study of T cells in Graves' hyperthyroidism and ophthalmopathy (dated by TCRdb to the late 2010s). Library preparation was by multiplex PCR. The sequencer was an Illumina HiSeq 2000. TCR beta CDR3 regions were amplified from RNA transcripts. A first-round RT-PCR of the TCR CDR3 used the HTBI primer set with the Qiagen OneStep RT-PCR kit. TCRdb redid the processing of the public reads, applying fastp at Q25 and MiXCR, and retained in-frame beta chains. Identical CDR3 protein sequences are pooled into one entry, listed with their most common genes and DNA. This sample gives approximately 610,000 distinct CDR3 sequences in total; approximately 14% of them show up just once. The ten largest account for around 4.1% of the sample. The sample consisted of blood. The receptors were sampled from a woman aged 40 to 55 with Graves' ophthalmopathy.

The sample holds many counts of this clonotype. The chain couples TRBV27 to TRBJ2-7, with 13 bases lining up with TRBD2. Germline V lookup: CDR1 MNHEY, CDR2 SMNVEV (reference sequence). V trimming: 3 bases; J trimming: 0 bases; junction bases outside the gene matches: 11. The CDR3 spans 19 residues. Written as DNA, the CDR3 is TGTGCCAGCAGTTTCGCGGGGCCGGGACTAGCGGGGCTCTCCTACGAGCAGTACTTC. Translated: CASSFAGPGLAGLSYEQYF.

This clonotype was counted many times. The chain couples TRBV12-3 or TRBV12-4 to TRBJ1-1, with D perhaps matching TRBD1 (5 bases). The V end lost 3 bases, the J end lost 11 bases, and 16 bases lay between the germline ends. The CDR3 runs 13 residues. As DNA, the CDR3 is TGTGCCAGCAGTTTGTTCGACAGCCGATCGGCTTTCTTT. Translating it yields CASSLFDSRSAFF.